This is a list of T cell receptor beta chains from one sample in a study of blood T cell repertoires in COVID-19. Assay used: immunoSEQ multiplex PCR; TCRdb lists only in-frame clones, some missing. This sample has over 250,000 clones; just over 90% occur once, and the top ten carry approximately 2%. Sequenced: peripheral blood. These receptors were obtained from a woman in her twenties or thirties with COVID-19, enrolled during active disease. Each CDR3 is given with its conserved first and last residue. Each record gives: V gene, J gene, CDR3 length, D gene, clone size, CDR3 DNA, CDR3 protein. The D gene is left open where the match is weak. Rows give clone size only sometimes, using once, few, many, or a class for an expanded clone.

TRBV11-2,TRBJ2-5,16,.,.,TGTGCCAGCAGCCCCGAAAGGGGCAATCGGCGAGAGACCCAGTACTTC,CASSPERGNRRETQYF
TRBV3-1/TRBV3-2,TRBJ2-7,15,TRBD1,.,TGTGCCAGCAGCCTCGGACAGGGTTCCACGGGAGAGCAGTACTTC,CASSLGQGSTGEQYF
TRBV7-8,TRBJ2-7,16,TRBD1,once,TGTGCCAGCAGCTTAGGTCGGTCAGGGGGCGCGGGAGAGCAGTACTTC,CASSLGRSGGAGEQYF
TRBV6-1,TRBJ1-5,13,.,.,TGTGCCAGCAGTGACAGTAGCAATCAGCCCCAGCATTTT,CASSDSSNQPQHF
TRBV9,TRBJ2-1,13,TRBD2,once,TGTGCCAGCAGCGTGGAGGGCAGCGGGAGGCAGTTCTTC,CASSVEGSGRQFF
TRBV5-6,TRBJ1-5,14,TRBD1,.,TGTGCCAGCAGCTTAGACAGGGGAGGTCAGCCCCAGCATTTT,CASSLDRGGQPQHF
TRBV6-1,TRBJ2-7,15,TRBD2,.,TGTGCCAGCAGTGAAGGACTAGCGGGAGTCTACGAGCAGTACTTC,CASSEGLAGVYEQYF
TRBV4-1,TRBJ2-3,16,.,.,TGCGCCAGCAGCCAAAGCCTATCGAGACTTGGGGATACGCAGTATTTT,CASSQSLSRLGDTQYF
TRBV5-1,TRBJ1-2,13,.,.,TGCGCCAGCAGCCTACCAGGGGATAGTGGCTACACCTTC,CASSLPGDSGYTF
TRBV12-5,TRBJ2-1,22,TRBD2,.,TGTGCTAGTGCCTTGGGCGGTTGGTCTGCTAGTGCCTTGGGCGGGAGTTATCCCGGGCTGTTCTTC,CASALGGWSASALGGSYPGLFF
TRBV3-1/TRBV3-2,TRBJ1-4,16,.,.,TGTGCCAGCAGCCAAGTAGGGGGGGTTGCTAATGAAAAACTGTTTTTT,CASSQVGGVANEKLFF
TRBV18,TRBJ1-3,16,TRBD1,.,TGTGCCAGCTCACGGGACAGTACTTACTCTGGAAACACCATATATTTT,CASSRDSTYSGNTIYF
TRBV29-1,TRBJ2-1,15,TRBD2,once,TGCAGCGCAAGAGACCGGACTAGCGGGATAGGTGAGCAGTTCTTC,CSARDRTSGIGEQFF
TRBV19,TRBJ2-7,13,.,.,TGTGCCAGTAGCCCAGGGTTGGGATACGAGCAGTACTTC,CASSPGLGYEQYF
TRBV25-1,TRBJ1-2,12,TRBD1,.,TGTGCCAGCAGGCCCACAGGGGGCGGCTACACCTTC,CASRPTGGGYTF
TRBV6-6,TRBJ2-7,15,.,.,TGTGCCAGCAGCATAAGCAGGGGATTCTCCTACGAGCAGTACTTC,CASSISRGFSYEQYF
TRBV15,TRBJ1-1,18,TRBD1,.,TGTGCCACCAGCAGAGTAATGTACAGGGGCGCAGGGGGGTCTGAAGCTTTCTTT,CATSRVMYRGAGGSEAFF
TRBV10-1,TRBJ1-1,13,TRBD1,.,TGCGCCAGCAGTTCCGGGACAGGGACTGAAGCTTTCTTT,CASSSGTGTEAFF
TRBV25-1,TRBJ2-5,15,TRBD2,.,TGTGCCAGCAGTGATGAGCTAGCGGGAGGGGAGACCCAGTACTTC,CASSDELAGGETQYF
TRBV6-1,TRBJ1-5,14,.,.,TGTGCCAGCAGTGAAGACAGTAGCAATCAGCCCCAGCATTTT,CASSEDSSNQPQHF
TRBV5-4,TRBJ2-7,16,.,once,TGTGCCAGCAGCCCCCGGGGCGGGACGAGCTCCTACGAGCAGTACTTC,CASSPRGGTSSYEQYF
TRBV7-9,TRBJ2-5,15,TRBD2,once,TGTGCCAGCAGCAGGGCGGGGGGGTCCCAAGAGACCCAGTACTTC,CASSRAGGSQETQYF
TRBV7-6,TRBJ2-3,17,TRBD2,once,TGTGCCAGCAGCCAGGGGACTAGCGGGAGGGGCACAGATACGCAGTATTTT,CASSQGTSGRGTDTQYF
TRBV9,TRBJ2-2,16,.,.,TGTGCCAGCAGCGTAGCTTTACAGGGGAACACCGGGGAGCTGTTTTTT,CASSVALQGNTGELFF
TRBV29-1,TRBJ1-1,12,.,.,TGCAGCGTCACCGGGACAAGTATATCAGCTTTCTTT,CSVTGTSISAFF
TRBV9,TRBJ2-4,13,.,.,TGTGCCAGCAGCGTAGGAGGGTTGGGCATTCAGTACTTC,CASSVGGLGIQYF
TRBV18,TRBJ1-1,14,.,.,TGTGCCAGCTCACCACTTCAGGGGAGCACTGAAGCTTTCTTT,CASSPLQGSTEAFF
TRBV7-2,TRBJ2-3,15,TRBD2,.,TGTGCCAGCCGCTTGGCGGGAGGGAGCACAGATACGCAGTATTTT,CASRLAGGSTDTQYF
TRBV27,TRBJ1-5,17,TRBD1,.,TGTGCCAGCAGGGGACAGGGGGCATCGGGTAGGAATCAGCCCCAGCATTTT,CASRGQGASGRNQPQHF
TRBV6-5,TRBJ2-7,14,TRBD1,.,TGTGCCAGCAGACAGGGACAGGCTCCCCACGAGCAGTACTTC,CASRQGQAPHEQYF
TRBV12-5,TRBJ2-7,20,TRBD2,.,TGTGCTAGTGGTTTTACGGACTGGGGACTAGCGGGAGGGTTATCTTACGAGCAGTACTTC,CASGFTDWGLAGGLSYEQYF
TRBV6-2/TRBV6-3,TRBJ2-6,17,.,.,TGTGCCAGCAGTGTTACGGTCCCGGGATCTGGGGCCAACGTCCTGACTTTC,CASSVTVPGSGANVLTF
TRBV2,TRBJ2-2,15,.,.,TGTGCCAGCAGTGAAAGACTAGTCAACACCGGGGAGCTGTTTTTT,CASSERLVNTGELFF
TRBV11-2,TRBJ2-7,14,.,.,TGTGCCAGCAGCTCGCAGGGGGGATACTACGAGCAGTACTTC,CASSSQGGYYEQYF
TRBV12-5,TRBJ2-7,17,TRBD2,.,TGTGCTAGTGGTTTGGTCGGACTAGCGGGGTCCTCCTACGAGCAGTACTTC,CASGLVGLAGSSYEQYF
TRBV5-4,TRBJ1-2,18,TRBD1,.,TGTGCCAGCAGGGGAGGACAGGATTTGCTCATCGGGAACTATGGCTACACCTTC,CASRGGQDLLIGNYGYTF
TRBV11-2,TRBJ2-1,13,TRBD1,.,TGTGCCAGCAGCTCAGCGCTGACAGGGGTAAGATTCTTC,CASSSALTGVRFF
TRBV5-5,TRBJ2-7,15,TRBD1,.,TGTGCCAGCAGAGCAAGGACAGGGAACGCTATCGAGCAGTACTTC,CASRARTGNAIEQYF
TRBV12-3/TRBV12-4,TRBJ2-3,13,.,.,TGTGCCAGCAGTTTATCCGTCACAGATACGCAGTATTTT,CASSLSVTDTQYF
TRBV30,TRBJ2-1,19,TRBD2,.,TGTGCCTGGCTCCCGGGACTAGCGGGAGGCCGAAGCTCCTACAATGAGCAGTTCTTC,CAWLPGLAGGRSSYNEQFF
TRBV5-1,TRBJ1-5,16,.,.,TGCGCCAGCAGCTCGGAACCGGACAGAGCAAATCAGCCCCAGCATTTT,CASSSEPDRANQPQHF
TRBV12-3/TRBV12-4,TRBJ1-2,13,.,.,TGTGCCAGCACTATCCGGGACTCCTATGGCTACACCTTC,CASTIRDSYGYTF
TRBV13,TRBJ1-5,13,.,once,TGTGCCAGCAGCTTAGGTCAGGGTGGGCCCCAGCATTTT,CASSLGQGGPQHF
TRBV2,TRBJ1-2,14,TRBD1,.,TGTGCCAGCAGTGACAGGGGGCGCTGGAATGGCTACACCTTC,CASSDRGRWNGYTF
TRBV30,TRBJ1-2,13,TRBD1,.,TGTGCCTGGAGTGTTCCCAGGGGGCACGGCTACACCTTC,CAWSVPRGHGYTF
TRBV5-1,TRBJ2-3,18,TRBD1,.,TGCGCCAGCAGCCCTTGGGGCCTAGACAGGGTTGGCGCAGATACGCAGTATTTT,CASSPWGLDRVGADTQYF
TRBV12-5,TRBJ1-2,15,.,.,TGTGCTAGTGGTCAAGGTGGGGGCTACCCCTATGGCTACACCTTC,CASGQGGGYPYGYTF
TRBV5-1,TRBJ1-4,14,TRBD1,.,TGCGCCAGCGGAGGACAGGGCCTAGGGGAAAAACTGTTTTTT,CASGGQGLGEKLFF
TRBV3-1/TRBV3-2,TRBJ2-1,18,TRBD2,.,TGTGCCAGCAGCCAGTCTTTTAGGGCAGCGGGAGGGGAACATGAGCAGTTCTTC,CASSQSFRAAGGEHEQFF
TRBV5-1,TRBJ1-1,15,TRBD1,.,TGCGCCAGCAGCTTGGAGAGGACAGGCTACACTGAAGCTTTCTTT,CASSLERTGYTEAFF
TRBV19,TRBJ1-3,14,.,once,TGTGCCAGTACCGACTGGAGCTCTGGAAACACCATATATTTT,CASTDWSSGNTIYF
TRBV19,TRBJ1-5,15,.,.,TGTGCCAGTAGTATCTCCAGAATGAGCAATCAGCCCCAGCATTTT,CASSISRMSNQPQHF
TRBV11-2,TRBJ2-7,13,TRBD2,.,TGTGCCAGCAGCTTCGGGACTAGAGGCGAGCAGTACTTC,CASSFGTRGEQYF
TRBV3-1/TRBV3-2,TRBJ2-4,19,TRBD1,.,TGTGCCAGCAGCCCCCCGGTAGGGGGCACCTTTCTAGCCAAAAACATTCAGTACTTC,CASSPPVGGTFLAKNIQYF
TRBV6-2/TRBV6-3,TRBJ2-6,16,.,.,TGTGCCAGCAGTTACTCGGGGGCCTCTGGGGCCAACGTCCTGACTTTC,CASSYSGASGANVLTF
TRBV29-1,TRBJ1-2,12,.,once,TGCAGCGTTGAAGGGGTTCGGGGGGGCTACACCTTC,CSVEGVRGGYTF
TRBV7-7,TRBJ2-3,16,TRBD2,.,TGTGCCAGCAGCTTAGGTCCTCTAGCGGGGGCAGATACGCAGTATTTT,CASSLGPLAGADTQYF
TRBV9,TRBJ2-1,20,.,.,TGTGCCAGCAGCGTAGGAGGGGGAGGGCTAATTCCGGGACTCTACAATGAGCAGTTCTTC,CASSVGGGGLIPGLYNEQFF
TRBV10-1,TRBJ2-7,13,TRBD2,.,TGCGCCAGCAGTGAGAGCGGGACTAGCAAGCAGTACTTC,CASSESGTSKQYF
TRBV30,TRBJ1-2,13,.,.,TGTGCCTGGACCTCAGGCACAGTAGGAGGCTACACCTTC,CAWTSGTVGGYTF